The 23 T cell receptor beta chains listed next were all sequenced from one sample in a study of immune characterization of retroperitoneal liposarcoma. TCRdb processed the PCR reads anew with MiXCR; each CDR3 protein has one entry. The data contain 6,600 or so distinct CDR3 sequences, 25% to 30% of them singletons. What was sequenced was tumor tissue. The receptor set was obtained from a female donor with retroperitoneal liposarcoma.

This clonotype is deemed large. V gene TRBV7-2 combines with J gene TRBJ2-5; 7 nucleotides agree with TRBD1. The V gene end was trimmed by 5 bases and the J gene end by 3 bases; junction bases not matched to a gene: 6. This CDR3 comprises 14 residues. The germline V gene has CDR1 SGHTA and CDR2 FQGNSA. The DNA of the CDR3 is TGTGCCAGCAGCCTTTTTGGACAGGAAGAGACCCAGTACTTC. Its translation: CASSLFGQEETQYF.

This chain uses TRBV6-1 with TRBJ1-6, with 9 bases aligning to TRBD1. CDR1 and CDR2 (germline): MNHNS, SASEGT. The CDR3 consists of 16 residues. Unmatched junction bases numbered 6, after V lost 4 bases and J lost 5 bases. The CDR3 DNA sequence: TGTGCCAGCAGTGCTGGTAGGACAGGGGATAATTCACCCCTCCACTTT. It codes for CASSAGRTGDNSPLHF.

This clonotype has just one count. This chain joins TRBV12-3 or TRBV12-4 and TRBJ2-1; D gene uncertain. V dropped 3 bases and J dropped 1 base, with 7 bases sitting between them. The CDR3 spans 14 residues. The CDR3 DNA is TGTGCCAGCAGTTTCGGGCAGTCCTACAATGAGCAGTTCTTC. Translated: CASSFGQSYNEQFF.

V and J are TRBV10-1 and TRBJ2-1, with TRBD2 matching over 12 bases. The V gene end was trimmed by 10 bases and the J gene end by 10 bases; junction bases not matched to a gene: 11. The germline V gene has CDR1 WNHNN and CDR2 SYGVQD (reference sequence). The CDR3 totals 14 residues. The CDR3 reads CATHQTSGRNEQFF. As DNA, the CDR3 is TGCGCCACGCACCAGACTAGCGGGAGAAACGAGCAGTTCTTC.

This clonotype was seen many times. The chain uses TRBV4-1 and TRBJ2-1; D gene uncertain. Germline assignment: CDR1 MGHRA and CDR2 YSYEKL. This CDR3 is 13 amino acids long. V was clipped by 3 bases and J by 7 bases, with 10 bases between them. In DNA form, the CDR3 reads TGCGCCAGCAGCCATGGTCGGCGGAATGAGCAGTTCTTC. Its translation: CASSHGRRNEQFF.

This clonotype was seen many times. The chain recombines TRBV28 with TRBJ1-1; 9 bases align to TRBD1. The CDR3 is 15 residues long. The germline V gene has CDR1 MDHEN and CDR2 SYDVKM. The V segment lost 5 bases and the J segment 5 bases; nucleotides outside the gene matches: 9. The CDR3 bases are TGTGCCAGCAGTGAGCGGACAGGGGAGTGGACTGAAGCTTTCTTT. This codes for CASSERTGEWTEAFF. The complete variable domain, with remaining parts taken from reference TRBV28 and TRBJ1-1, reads DVKVTQSSRYLVKRTGEKVFLECVQDMDHENMFWYRQDPGLGLRLIYFSYDVKMKEKGDIPEGYSVSREKKERFSLILESASTNQTSMYLCASSERTGEWTEAFFGQGTRLTVV.

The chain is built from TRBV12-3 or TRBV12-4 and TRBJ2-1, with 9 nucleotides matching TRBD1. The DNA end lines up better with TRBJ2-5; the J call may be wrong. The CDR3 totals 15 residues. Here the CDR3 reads CASSSDRGTEETQYF. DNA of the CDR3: TGTGCCAGCAGTTCCGACAGGGGGACCGAAGAGACCCAGTACTTC.

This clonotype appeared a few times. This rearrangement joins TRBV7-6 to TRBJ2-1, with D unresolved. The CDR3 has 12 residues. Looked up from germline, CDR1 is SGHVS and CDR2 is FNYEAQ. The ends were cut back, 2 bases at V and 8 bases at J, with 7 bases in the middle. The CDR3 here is CASSLKGYEQFF. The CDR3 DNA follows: TGTGCCAGCAGCTTAAAGGGATATGAGCAGTTCTTC.

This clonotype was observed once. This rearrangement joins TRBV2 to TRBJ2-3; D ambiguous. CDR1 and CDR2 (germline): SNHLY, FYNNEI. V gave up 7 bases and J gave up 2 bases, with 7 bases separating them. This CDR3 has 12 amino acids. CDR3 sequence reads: CASTFTTDTQYF. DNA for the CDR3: TGTGCCAGCACCTTCACCACAGATACGCAGTATTTT.

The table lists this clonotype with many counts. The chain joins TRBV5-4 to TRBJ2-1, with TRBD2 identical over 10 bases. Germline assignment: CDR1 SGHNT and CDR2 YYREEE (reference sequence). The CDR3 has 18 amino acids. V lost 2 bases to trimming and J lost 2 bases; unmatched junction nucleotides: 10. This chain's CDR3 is CASSLPFAGLAPYNEQFF. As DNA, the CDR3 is TGTGCCAGCAGCTTACCCTTCGCGGGACTAGCGCCCTACAATGAGCAGTTCTTC.

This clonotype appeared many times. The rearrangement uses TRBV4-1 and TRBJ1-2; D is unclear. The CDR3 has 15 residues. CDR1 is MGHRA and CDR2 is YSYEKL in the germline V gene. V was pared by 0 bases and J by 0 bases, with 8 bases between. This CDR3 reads CASSQEADSNYGYTF. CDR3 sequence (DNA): TGCGCCAGCAGCCAAGAGGCAGATTCTAACTATGGCTACACCTTC.

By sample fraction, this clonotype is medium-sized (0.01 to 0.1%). The CDR3 is CASSLMQGPGELFF. In DNA form, the CDR3 reads TGTGCCAGCAGCCTAATGCAGGGACCCGGGGAGCTGTTTTTT. The rearrangement joins TRBV7-2 to TRBJ2-2; D could derive from TRBD1 or TRBD2 (5 bases each). The CDR3 loop spans 14 amino acids. In germline, CDR1 is SGHTA, CDR2 FQGNSA. V was cut by 5 bases and J by 6 bases, with 13 bases left in between.

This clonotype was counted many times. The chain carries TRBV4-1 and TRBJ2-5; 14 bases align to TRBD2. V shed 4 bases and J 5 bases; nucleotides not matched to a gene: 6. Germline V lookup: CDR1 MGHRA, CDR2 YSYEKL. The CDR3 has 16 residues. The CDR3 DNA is TGCGCCAGCAGCCTCGGGACTAGCGGGAGTTGGGAGACCCAGTACTTC. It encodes CASSLGTSGSWETQYF.

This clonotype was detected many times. The CDR3 sequence is CASSAGIGTGPGEQYF. The CDR3 region has the DNA TGCGCCAGCAGCGCGGGTATCGGGACTGGCCCGGGGGAGCAGTACTTC. V gene TRBV5-1 combines with J gene TRBJ2-1; a weak D match, TRBD2 (6 bases). Gene TRBJ2-7 matches the end of the DNA better, so the J call may be wrong. Germline-derived CDR1 and CDR2 are SGHRS and YFSETQ. This CDR3 region has 16 residues.

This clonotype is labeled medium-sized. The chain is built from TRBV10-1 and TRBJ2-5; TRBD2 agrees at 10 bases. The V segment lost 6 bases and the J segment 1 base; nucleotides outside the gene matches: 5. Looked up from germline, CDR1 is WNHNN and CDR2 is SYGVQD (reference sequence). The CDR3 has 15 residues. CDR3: CASSPGLAPQETQYF. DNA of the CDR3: TGCGCCAGCAGCCCGGGACTAGCGCCCCAAGAGACCCAGTACTTC.

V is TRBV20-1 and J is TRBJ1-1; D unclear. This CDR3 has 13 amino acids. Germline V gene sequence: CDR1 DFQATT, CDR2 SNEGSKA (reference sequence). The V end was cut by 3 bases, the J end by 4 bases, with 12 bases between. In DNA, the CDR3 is TGCAGTGCTAGGGACGATCACGGCACTGAAGCTTTCTTT. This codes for CSARDDHGTEAFF.

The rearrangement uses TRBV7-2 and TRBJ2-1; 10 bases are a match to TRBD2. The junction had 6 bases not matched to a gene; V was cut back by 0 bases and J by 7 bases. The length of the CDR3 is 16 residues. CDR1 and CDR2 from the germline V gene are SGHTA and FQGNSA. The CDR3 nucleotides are TGTGCCAGCAGCTTAGCGCTTAGCGGGAGGTCAAATGAGCAGTTCTTC. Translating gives CASSLALSGRSNEQFF.

CDR3 DNA sequence: TGTGCCAGTAGTATAGACCAGAGCACAGATACGCAGTATTTT. Its translation: CASSIDQSTDTQYF. This chain connects TRBV19 to TRBJ2-3; D ambiguous. The CDR3 covers 14 residues. Germline CDR1 reads LNHDA; CDR2 reads SQIVND (reference sequence). Trimming removed 0 bases at V and 0 bases at J, with 4 bases between.

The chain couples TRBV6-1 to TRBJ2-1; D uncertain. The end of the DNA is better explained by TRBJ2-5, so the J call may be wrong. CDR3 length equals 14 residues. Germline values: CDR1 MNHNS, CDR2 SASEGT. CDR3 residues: CASSEEGRRETQYF. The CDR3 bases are TGTGCCAGCAGTGAAGAGGGCAGAAGGGAGACCCAGTACTTC.

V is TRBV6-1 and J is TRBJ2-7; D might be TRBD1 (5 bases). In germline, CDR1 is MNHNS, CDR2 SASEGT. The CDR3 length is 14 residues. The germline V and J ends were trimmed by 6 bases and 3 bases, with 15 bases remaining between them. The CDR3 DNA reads TGTGCCAGCAGCCCCCGCCAGGGTCTCTACGAGCAGTACTTC. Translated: CASSPRQGLYEQYF.

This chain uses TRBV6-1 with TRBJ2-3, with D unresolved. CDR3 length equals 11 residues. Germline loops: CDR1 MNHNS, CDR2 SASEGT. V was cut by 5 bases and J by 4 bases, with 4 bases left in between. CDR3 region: CASSYPDTQYF. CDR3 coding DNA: TGTGCCAGCAGTTACCCAGATACGCAGTATTTT.

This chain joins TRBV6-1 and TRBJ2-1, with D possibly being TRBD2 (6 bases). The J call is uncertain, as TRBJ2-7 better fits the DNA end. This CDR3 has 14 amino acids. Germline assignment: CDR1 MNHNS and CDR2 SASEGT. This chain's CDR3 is CASSEGGVWYEQYF. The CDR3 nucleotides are TGTGCCAGCAGTGAAGGGGGGGTTTGGTACGAGCAGTACTTC.

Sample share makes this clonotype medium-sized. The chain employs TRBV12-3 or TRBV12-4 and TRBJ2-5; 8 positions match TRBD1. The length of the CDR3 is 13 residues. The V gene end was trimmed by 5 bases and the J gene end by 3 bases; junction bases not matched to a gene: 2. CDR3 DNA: TGTGCCAGCAGTAAACAGGGGGAAGAGACCCAGTACTTC. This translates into CASSKQGEETQYF.